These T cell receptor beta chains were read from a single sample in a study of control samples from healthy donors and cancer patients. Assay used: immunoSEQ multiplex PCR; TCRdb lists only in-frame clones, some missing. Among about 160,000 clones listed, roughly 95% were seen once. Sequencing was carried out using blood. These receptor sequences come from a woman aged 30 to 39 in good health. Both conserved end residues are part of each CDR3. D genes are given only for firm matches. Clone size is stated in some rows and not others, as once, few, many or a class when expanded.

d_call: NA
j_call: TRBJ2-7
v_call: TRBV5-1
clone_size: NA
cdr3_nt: TGCGCCAGCAGCGGAGACGCTATATACGAGCAGTACTTC
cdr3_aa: CASSGDAIYEQYF

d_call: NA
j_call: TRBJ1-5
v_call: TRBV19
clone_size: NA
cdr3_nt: TGTGCCAGTACTCTCTTTTACAGGGATGATAGCAATCAGCCCCAGCATTTT
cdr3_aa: CASTLFYRDDSNQPQHF

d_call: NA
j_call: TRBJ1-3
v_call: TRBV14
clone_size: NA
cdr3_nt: TGTGCCAGCAGCCAAGATGACGGGCCGAGAAACACCATATATTTT
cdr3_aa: CASSQDDGPRNTIYF

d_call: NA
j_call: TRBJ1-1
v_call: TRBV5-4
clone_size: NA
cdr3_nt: TGTGCCAGCAGCGCCGAACAGTCTGAAGCTTTCTTT
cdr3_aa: CASSAEQSEAFF

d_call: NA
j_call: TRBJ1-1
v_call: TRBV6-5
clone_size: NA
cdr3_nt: TGTGCCAGCAGTCCCCTGGGCAGTCCGGACTTAAAGGCTTTCTTT
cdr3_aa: CASSPLGSPDLKAFF

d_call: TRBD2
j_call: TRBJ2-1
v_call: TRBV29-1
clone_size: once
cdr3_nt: TGCAGCGTCGGGGAGACTAGCGGGGGGGCCCCGTTCTTC
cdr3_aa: CSVGETSGGAPFF

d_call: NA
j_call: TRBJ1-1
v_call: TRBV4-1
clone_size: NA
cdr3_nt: TGCGCCAGCAGCCAAACACAGGGTGTGGACACTGAAGCTTTCTTT
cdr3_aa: CASSQTQGVDTEAFF

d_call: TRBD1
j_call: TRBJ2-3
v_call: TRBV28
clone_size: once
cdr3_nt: TGTGCCAGCAGGTCCCCGACAGGGGCGGGGGATACGCAGTATTTT
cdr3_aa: CASRSPTGAGDTQYF

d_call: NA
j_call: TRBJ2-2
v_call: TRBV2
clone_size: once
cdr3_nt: TGTGCCAGCAGTGAACAGGGTCTGACCGGGGAGCTGTTTTTT
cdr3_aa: CASSEQGLTGELFF

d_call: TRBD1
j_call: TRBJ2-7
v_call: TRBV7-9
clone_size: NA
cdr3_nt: TGTGCCAGCAGCTCGGACAGGAGCTCCTACGAGCAGTACTTC
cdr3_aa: CASSSDRSSYEQYF

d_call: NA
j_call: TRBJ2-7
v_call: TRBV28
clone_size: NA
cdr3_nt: TGTGCCAGCAGTTTGGGGTCCTACGAGCAGTACTTC
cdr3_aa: CASSLGSYEQYF

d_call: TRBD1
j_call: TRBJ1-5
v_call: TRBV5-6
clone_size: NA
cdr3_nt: TGTGCCAGCAGCTTCGGGACAGGGGGTCTTCTAGGCAATCAGCCCCAGCATTTT
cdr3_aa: CASSFGTGGLLGNQPQHF

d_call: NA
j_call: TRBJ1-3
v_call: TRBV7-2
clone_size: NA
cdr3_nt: TGTGCCAGCAGCTCCAGACAGATTGGAAACACCATATATTTT
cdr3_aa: CASSSRQIGNTIYF

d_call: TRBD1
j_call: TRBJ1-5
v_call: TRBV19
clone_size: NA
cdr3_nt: TGTGCCAGTAGTTCCTACAGGGACAGGGGGTTTCAGCCCCAGCATTTT
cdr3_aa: CASSSYRDRGFQPQHF

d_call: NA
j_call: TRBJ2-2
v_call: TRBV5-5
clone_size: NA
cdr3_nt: TGTGCCAGCAGCTCGAATGGGGACGCCGCTCCCGGGGAGCTGTTTTTT
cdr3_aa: CASSSNGDAAPGELFF

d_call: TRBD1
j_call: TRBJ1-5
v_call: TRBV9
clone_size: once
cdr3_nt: TGTGCCAGCAGCGCCGGACAGGGTAGCTATCAGCCCCAGCATTTT
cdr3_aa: CASSAGQGSYQPQHF

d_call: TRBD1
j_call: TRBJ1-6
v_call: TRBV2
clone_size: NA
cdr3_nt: TGTGCCAGCAGCAGACAGGGGGCCTCACCCCTCCACTTT
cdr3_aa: CASSRQGASPLHF

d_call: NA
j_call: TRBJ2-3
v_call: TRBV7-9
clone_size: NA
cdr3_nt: TGTGCCAGCACCCGCACAGATACGCAGTATTTT
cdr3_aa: CASTRTDTQYF

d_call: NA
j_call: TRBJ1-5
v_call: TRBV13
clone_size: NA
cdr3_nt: TGTGCCAGCAGCTTCGGGGGGGCGGCTGGGCCCCAGCATTTT
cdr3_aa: CASSFGGAAGPQHF

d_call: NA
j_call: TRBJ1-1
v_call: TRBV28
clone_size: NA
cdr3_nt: TGTGCCAGCAGTTTGGACAGCGACACTGAAGCTTTCTTT
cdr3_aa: CASSLDSDTEAFF

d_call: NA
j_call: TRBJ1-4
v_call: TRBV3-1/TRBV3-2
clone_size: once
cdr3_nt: TGTGCCAGCAGCATAAGTGTGGTATCTAATGAAAAACTGTTTTTT
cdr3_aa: CASSISVVSNEKLFF

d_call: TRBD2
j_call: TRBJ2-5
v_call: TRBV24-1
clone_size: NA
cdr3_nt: TGTGCCACTAGAGCCGGGACTAGCGGGAGGGAGACCCAGTACTTC
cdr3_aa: CATRAGTSGRETQYF

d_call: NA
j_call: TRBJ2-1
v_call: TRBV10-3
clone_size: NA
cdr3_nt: TGTGCCATCAGTGAGTTCGGTGGTGGCCTACCAGGGAATGAGCAGTTCTTC
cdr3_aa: CAISEFGGGLPGNEQFF

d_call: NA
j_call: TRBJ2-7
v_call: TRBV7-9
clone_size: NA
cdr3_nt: TGTGCCAGCAGCCCCCCTGCCACCTCCTACGAGCAGTACTTC
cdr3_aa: CASSPPATSYEQYF

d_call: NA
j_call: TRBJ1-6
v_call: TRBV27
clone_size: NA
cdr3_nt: TGTGCCAGCAGGCGGGAAGGGGTCTATAATTCACCCCTCCACTTT
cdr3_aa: CASRREGVYNSPLHF

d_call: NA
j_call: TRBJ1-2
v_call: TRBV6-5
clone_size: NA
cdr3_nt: TGTGCCAGCAGCTCACAGGGAGTGGGTGGCTACACCTTC
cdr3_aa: CASSSQGVGGYTF

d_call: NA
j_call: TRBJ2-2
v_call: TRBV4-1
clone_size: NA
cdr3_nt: TGCGCCAGCAGGCAGTTCGGGTATGGCACCGGGGAGCTGTTTTTT
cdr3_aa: CASRQFGYGTGELFF

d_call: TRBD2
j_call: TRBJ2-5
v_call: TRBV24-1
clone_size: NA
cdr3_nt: TGTGCCACCAGTGACCCAACCCCGGGACTAGCGGGGCAAGAGACCCAGTACTTC
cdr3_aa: CATSDPTPGLAGQETQYF